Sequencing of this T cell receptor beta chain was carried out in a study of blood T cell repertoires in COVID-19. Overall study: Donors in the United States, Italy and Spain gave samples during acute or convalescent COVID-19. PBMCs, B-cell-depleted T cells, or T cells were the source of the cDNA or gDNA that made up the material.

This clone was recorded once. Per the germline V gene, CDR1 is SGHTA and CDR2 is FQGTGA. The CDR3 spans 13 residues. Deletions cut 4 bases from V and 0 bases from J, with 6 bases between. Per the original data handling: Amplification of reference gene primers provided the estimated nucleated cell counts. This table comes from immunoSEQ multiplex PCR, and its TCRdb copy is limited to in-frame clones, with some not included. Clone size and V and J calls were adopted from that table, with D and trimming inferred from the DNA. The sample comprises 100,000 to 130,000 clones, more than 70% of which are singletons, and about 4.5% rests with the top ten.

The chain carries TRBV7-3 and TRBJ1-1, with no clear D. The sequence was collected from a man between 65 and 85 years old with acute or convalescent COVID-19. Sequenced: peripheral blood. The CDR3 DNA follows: TGTGCCAGCAGCTCTAGTGTGAACACTGAAGCTTTCTTT. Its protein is CASSSSVNTEAFF.